The present T cell receptor (beta chain) was sequenced within a study of T-cell memory formation after mild COVID-19. Study details: The TCR clusters were mostly specific to one donor. General study results and limits: Whether day 37 second-wave clones are SARS-CoV-2-specific was not confirmed. Detection of some responders pre-infection suggested pre-existing cross-reactive memory T cells participated. Among CD4+ contracting clones, most were CM and EM, and CD8+ ones EMRA.

About this clonotype itself: Its specificity is unknown.

The CDR3 sequence is 14 residues long. Germline assignment: CDR1 MNHEY and CDR2 SVGEGT. The V and J ends lost 8 bases and 5 bases, in that order; junction bases with no gene match: 7. MiXCR was run by TCRdb on the 5' RACE reads, yielding one entry per CDR3 protein. The table includes 340,000 or so distinct CDR3 sequences, approximately 13% detected once. The sequencing sample was made of PBMCs or a T cell subset sorted from them (not recorded which). V and J are TRBV6-2 or TRBV6-3 and TRBJ2-2; 8 nucleotides match TRBD2. This clonotype was obtained from a man in his late teens or twenties who had mild COVID-19 (a few samples of this study predate the infection). Cell type and time point are not known. The DNA of the CDR3 is TGTGCCAGCGGATGGCGGGGGGAGACCGGGGAGCTGTTTTTT. This codes for CASGWRGETGELFF.